This TCR beta chain was observed in a study of T cells in Graves' hyperthyroidism and ophthalmopathy. Findings and limits, study-wide: The model forecast ophthalmopathy, anticipating it by a median roughly 6 months before onset.

This clonotype was observed a single time. Its target is unknown. Newly diagnosed hyperthyroidism patients aged 18 to 65 years had disease lasting under 2 months. It was RNA transcripts that yielded the amplified TCR beta CDR3 regions. The HTBI primer set drove a first-round RT-PCR of the TCR CDR3. One entry per CDR3 protein, called by TCRdb with MiXCR from the multiplex PCR reads. The sample holds under 350,000 distinct CDR3 sequences, 21% seen once. Germline V CDR1 and CDR2: SNHLY, FYNNEI. V lost 7 bases, J lost 1 base, and 10 bases lay in between. CDR3 length equals 13 residues. The receptor was isolated from a woman aged 45-59 years with Graves' hyperthyroidism. V is TRBV2 and J is TRBJ2-5, with TRBD1 as a possible D gene (5 bases). The sample comprised blood. DNA for the CDR3: TGTGCCAGCAAATCAGGGATCCAAGAGACCCAGTACTTC. Translation gives CASKSGIQETQYF.